One sample yielded the 5 T cell receptor beta chains listed below, sequenced in a study of regulatory T cells in long-lasting Graves disease (dated by TCRdb to about 2021). Library construction relied on multiplex PCR. This sample was sequenced with an Illumina HiSeq 4000. To build TCR beta libraries, CDR3 regions were amplified by Arm-PCR using iRepertoire HTBI primers. TCRdb reprocessing: public reads trimmed at Q25 with fastp, clones called with MiXCR, in-frame beta chains kept. Rows merge per CDR3 protein into single entries with the most common DNA and genes. This sample has roughly 500,000 distinct CDR3 sequences in its table, and approximately 12% of those were observed once. The top ten clonotypes cover roughly 9.3% of the sample. The sample's time point label, in plain terms: newly diagnosed GD, antithyroid drugs for less than 3 months. For both TCR sequencing and RNA sequencing, RNA was extracted from PBMCs in TRIzol.

The sample was also reused in another study, on T cells in Graves' hyperthyroidism and ophthalmopathy.

This specimen was peripheral blood mononuclear cells (PBMCs), taken at new diagnosis, from a patient treated with antithyroid drugs. These receptors all stem from a woman in her 30s with Graves disease. Donor details come from another sample of the same person, matched by shared clones.

V and J are TRBV30 and TRBJ2-4; D may be TRBD2 (5 bases). The CDR3 has 15 residues. The V and J ends lost 0 bases and 1 base respectively, with 10 bases between them. Looked up from germline, CDR1 is GTSNPN and CDR2 is SVGIG (reference sequence). For the CDR3, the DNA is TGTGCCTGGAGTGTGGGTCCGGGGGCCAAAAACATTCAGTACTTC. Amino acids: CAWSVGPGAKNIQYF.

This sequence joins TRBV11-2 and TRBJ2-1; 12 positions match TRBD2. The CDR3 is 18 amino acids. Germline CDR1 and CDR2: SGHAT and FQNNGV. Trimming cost V 5 bases and J 3 bases; bases outside gene matches: 11. CDR3 loop: CASSGGTSGLQGYNEQFF. The CDR3 coding sequence is TGTGCCAGCAGCGGCGGGACTAGCGGGTTACAGGGCTACAATGAGCAGTTCTTC.

This clonotype came up many times. J is TRBJ1-5 and V is TRBV7-8; D remains ambiguous. Germline V gene sequence: CDR1 SGHVS, CDR2 FQNEAQ. The CDR3 is 13 residues long. V lost 0 bases and J lost 6, with 6 bases in between. This chain's CDR3 is CASSLAIGQPQHF. In DNA, the CDR3 is TGTGCCAGCAGCTTAGCGATCGGTCAGCCCCAGCATTTT.

This clonotype was seen at least ten times. The V and J genes are TRBV11-2 and TRBJ2-1; TRBD1 might be the D (6 bases). This CDR3 has 15 amino acids. Per germline, CDR1 SGHAT and CDR2 FQNNGV. Trimming stripped 3 bases from V and 1 base from J, with 10 bases between. The CDR3 sequence: CASSFGQSSYNEQFF. CDR3 DNA: TGTGCCAGCAGCTTCGGACAGTCTTCCTACAATGAGCAGTTCTTC. The full variable domain, completed using reference TRBV11-2 and TRBJ2-1, is EAGVAQSPRYKIIEKRQSVAFWCNPISGHATLYWYQQILGQGPKLLIQFQNNGVVDDSQLPKDRFSAERLKGVDSTLKIQPAKLEDSAVYLCASSFGQSSYNEQFFGPGTRLTVL.

V and J are TRBV7-2 and TRBJ2-1; tentatively, D is TRBD1 or TRBD2 (6 bases each). This CDR3 contains 15 residues. V lost 4 bases, J lost 5 bases, and 15 bases lay in between. Germline V gives CDR1 SGHTA, CDR2 FQGNSA. The CDR3 reads CASSWLGGQDNEQFF. In nucleotides, the CDR3 is TGTGCCAGCAGCTGGCTCGGGGGCCAAGACAATGAGCAGTTCTTC.